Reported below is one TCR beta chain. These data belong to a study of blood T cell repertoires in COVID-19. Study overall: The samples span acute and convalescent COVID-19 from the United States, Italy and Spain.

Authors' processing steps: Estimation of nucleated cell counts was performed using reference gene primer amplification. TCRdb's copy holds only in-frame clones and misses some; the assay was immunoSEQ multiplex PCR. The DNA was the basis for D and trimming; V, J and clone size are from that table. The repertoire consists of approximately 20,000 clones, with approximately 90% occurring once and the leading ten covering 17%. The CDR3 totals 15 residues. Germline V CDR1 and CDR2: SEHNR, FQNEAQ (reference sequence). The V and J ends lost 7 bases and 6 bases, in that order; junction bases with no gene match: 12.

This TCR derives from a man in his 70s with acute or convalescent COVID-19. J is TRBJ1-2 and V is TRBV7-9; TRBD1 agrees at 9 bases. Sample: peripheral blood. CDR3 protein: CASTIRVDRGDGYTF. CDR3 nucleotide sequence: TGTGCCAGCACCATTAGGGTGGACAGGGGCGATGGCTACACCTTC. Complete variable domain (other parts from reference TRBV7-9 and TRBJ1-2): DTGVSQNPRHKITKRGQNVTFRCDPISEHNRLYWYRQTLGQGPEFLTYFQNEAQLEKSRLLSDRFSAERPKGSFSTLEIQRTEQGDSAMYLCASTIRVDRGDGYTFGSGTRLTVV.